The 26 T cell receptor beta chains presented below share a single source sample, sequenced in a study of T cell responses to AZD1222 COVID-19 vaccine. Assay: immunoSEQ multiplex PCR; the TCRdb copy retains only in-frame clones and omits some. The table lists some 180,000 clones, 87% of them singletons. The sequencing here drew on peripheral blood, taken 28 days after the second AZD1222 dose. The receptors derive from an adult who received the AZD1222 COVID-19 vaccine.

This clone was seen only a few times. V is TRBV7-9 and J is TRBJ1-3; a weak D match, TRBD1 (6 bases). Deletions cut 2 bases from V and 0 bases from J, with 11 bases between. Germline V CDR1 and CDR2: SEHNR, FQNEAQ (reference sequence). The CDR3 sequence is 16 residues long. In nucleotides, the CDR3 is TGTGCCAGCAGCTTATGGCAGGGGTCCTCTGGAAACACCATATATTTT. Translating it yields CASSLWQGSSGNTIYF.

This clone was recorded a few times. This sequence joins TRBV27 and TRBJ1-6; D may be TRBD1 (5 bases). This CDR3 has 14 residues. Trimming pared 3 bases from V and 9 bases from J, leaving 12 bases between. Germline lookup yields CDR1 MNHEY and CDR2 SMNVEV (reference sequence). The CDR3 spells CASSFQGPGSPLHF. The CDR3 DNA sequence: TGTGCCAGCAGTTTCCAGGGTCCAGGTTCACCCCTCCACTTT.

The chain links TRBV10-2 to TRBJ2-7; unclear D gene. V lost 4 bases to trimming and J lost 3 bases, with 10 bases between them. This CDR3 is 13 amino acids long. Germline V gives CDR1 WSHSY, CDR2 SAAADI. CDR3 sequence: CASSGWQLYEQYF. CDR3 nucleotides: TGCGCCAGCAGTGGTTGGCAGCTCTACGAGCAGTACTTC.

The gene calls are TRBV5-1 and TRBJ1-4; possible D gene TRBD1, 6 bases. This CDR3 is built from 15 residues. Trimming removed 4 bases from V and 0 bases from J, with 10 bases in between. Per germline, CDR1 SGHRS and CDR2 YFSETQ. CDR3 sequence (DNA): TGCGCCAGCAGCAGTACAGGGACAACTAATGAAAAACTGTTTTTT. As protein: CASSSTGTTNEKLFF. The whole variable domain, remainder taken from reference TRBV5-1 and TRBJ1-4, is KAGVTQTPRYLIKTRGQQVTLSCSPISGHRSVSWYQQTPGQGLQFLFEYFSETQRNKGNFPGRFSGRQFSNSRSEMNVSTLELGDSALYLCASSSTGTTNEKLFFGSGTQLSVL.

CDR3: CASSDLAGGYNEQFF. The CDR3 nucleotides are TGTGCCAGCAGTGACCTAGCGGGGGGTTACAATGAGCAGTTCTTC. This chain uses TRBV6-1 with TRBJ2-1, with TRBD2 matching over 11 bases. With V trimmed by 3 bases and J by 4 bases, 2 bases remained unmatched. The CDR3 runs to 15 residues. Germline V CDR1 and CDR2: MNHNS, SASEGT.

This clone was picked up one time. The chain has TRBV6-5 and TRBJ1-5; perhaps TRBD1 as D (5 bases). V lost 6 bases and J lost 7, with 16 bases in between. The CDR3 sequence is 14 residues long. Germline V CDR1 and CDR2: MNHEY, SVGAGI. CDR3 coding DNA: TGTGCCAGCAGCTCACTGCAGGGTTTGCAGCCCCAGCATTTT. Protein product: CASSSLQGLQPQHF.

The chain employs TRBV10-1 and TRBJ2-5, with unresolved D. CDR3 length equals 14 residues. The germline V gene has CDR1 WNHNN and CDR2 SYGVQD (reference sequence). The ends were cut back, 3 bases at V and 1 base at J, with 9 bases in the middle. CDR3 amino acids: CASSDRRTQETQYF. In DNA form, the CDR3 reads TGCGCCAGCAGTGATCGAAGAACCCAAGAGACCCAGTACTTC.

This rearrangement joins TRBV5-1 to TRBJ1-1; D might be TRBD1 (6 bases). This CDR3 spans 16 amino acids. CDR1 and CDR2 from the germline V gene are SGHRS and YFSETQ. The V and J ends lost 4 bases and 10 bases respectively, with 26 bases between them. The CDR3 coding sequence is TGCGCCAGCAGCCCAGTACAGGGAGGGGTCTCGCGGGCAGCTTTCTTT. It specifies CASSPVQGGVSRAAFF.

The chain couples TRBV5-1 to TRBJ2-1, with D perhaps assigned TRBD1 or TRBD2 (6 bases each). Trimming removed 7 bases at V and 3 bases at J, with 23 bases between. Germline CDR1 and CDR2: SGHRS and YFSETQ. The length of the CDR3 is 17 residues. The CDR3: CASSPPHPGAFYNEQFF. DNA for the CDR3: TGCGCCAGCTCCCCCCCCCACCCGGGGGCCTTCTACAATGAGCAGTTCTTC.

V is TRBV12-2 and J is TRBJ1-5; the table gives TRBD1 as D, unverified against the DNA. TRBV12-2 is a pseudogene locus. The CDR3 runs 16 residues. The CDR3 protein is CASRFAQGMGNQPQHF. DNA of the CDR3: TGTGCAAGTCGCTTTGCACAGGGTATGGGCAATCAGCCCCAGCATTTT.

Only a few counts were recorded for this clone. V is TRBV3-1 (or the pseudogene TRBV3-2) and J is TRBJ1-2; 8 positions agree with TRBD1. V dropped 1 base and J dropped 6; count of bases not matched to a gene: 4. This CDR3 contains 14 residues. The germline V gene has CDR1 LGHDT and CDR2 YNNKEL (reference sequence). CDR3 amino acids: CASSQVGQGDGYTF. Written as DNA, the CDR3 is TGTGCCAGCAGCCAAGTCGGACAGGGTGATGGCTACACCTTC.

The CDR3 loop is CASSEGVGSQETQYF. DNA of the CDR3: TGTGCCAGCAGTGAAGGGGTGGGGAGCCAAGAGACCCAGTACTTC. This rearrangement joins TRBV2 to TRBJ2-5; tentatively, D is TRBD2 (5 bases). The germline V and J ends were trimmed by 1 base and 1 base, with 10 bases remaining between them. Germline-derived CDR1 and CDR2 are SNHLY and FYNNEI. The CDR3 has 15 amino acids.

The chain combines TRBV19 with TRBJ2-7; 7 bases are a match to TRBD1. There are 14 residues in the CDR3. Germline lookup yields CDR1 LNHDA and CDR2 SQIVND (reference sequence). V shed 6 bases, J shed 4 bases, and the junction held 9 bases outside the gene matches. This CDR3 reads CASSSGGRAYEQYF. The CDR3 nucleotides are TGTGCCAGTAGCTCAGGGGGTAGGGCGTACGAGCAGTACTTC.

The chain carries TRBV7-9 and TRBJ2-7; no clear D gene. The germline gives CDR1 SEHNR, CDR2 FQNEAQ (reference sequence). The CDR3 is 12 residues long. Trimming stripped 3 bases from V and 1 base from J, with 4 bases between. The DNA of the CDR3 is TGTGCCAGCAGCTTCGGGTCCTACGAGCAGTACTTC. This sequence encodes CASSFGSYEQYF. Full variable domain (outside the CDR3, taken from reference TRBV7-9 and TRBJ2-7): DTGVSQNPRHKITKRGQNVTFRCDPISEHNRLYWYRQTLGQGPEFLTYFQNEAQLEKSRLLSDRFSAERPKGSFSTLEIQRTEQGDSAMYLCASSFGSYEQYFGPGTRLTVT.

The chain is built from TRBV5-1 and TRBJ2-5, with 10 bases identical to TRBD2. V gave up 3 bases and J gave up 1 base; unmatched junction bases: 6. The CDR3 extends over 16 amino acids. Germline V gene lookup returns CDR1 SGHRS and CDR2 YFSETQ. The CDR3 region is CASSWVAGGLQETQYF. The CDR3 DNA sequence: TGCGCCAGCAGCTGGGTAGCGGGGGGACTCCAAGAGACCCAGTACTTC.

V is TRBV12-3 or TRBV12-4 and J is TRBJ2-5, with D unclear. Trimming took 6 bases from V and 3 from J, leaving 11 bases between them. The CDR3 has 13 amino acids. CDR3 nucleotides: TGTGCCAGCAGCTCAGGCGCCAAAGAGACCCAGTACTTC. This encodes CASSSGAKETQYF.

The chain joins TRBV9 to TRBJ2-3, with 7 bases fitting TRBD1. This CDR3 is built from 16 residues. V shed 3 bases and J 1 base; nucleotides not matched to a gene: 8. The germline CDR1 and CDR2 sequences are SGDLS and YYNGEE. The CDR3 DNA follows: TGTGCCAGCAGCGCAGTGGTAACAGGGGGCACAGATACGCAGTATTTT. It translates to CASSAVVTGGTDTQYF. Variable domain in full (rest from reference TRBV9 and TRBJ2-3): DSGVTQTPKHLITATGQRVTLRCSPRSGDLSVYWYQQSLDQGLQFLIQYYNGEERAKGNILERFSAQQFPDLHSELNLSSLELGDSALYFCASSAVVTGGTDTQYFGPGTRLTVL.

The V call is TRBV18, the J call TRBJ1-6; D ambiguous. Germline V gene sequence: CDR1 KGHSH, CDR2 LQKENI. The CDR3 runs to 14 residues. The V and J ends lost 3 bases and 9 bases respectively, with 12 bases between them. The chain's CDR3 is CASSPVTVASPLHF. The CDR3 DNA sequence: TGTGCCAGCTCACCGGTCACGGTTGCTTCACCCCTCCACTTT. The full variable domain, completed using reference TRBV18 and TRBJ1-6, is NAGVMQNPRHLVRRRGQEARLRCSPMKGHSHVYWYRQLPEEGLKFMVYLQKENIIDESGMPKERFSAEFPKEGPSILRIQQVVRGDSAAYFCASSPVTVASPLHFGNGTRLTVT.

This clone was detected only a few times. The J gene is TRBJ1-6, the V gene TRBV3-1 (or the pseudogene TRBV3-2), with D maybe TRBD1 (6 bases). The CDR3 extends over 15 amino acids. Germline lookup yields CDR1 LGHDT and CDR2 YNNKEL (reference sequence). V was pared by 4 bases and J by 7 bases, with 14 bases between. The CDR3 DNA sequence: TGTGCCAGCAGCCCCGGTGGAGGGGGGAATTCACCCCTCCACTTT. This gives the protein CASSPGGGGNSPLHF.

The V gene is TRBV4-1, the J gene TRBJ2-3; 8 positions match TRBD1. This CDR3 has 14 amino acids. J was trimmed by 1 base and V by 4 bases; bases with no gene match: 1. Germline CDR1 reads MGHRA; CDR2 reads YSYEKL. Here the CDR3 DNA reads TGCGCCAGCAGCCCGACAGGGGGCACAGATACGCAGTATTTT. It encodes CASSPTGGTDTQYF.

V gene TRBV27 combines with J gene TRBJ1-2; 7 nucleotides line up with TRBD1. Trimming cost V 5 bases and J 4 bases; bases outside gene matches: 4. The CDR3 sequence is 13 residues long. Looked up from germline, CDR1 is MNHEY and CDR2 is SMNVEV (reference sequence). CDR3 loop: CASSVGQSYGYTF. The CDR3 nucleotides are TGTGCCAGCAGTGTGGGACAGAGCTATGGCTACACCTTC.

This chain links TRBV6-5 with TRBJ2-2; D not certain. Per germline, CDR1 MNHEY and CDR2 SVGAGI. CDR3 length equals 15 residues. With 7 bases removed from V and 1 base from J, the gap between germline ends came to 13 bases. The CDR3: CASIRSDRNTGELFF. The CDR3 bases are TGTGCCAGCATCAGGAGCGACCGGAACACCGGGGAGCTGTTTTTT.

The CDR3 DNA reads as TGTGCCAGTAGTAACCCAGGGGGCCTCTATGGCTACACCTTC. Encoded protein: CASSNPGGLYGYTF. The chain employs TRBV19 and TRBJ1-2, with 8 bases identical to TRBD1. The CDR3 is 14 amino acids. V shed 4 bases, J shed 4 bases, and the junction held 5 bases outside the gene matches. Germline V lookup: CDR1 LNHDA, CDR2 SQIVND (reference sequence).

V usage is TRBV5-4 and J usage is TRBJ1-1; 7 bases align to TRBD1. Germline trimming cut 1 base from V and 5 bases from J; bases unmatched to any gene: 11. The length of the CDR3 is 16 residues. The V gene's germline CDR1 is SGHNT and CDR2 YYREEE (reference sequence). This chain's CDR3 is CASSLKPTGAGTEAFF. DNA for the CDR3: TGTGCCAGCAGCTTGAAGCCTACAGGGGCAGGAACTGAAGCTTTCTTT. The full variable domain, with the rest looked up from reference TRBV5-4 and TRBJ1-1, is ETGVTQSPTHLIKTRGQQVTLRCSSQSGHNTVSWYQQALGQGPQFIFQYYREEENGRGNFPPRFSGLQFPNYSSELNVNALELDDSALYLCASSLKPTGAGTEAFFGQGTRLTVV.

CDR3 residues: CASSLSGAGNTIYF. CDR3 nucleotide sequence: TGTGCCAGCAGCTTGTCAGGGGCTGGAAACACCATATATTTT. V is TRBV5-4 and J is TRBJ1-3, with a possible D match to TRBD1 (6 bases). V was pared by 1 base and J by 2 bases, with 7 bases between. There are 14 residues in the CDR3. Germline CDR1 is SGHNT and CDR2 is YYREEE (reference sequence).

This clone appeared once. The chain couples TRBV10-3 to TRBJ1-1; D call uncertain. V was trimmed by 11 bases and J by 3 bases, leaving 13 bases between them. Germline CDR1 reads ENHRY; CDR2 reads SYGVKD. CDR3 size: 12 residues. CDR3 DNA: TGTGCCGCCGGTGGTAGCGACACTGAAGCTTTCTTT. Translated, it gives CAAGGSDTEAFF.